This T cell receptor (beta chain) was identified in a study of blood T cell repertoires in COVID-19. Across the whole study: Samples taken during acute and convalescent COVID-19 were collected in the United States, Italy and Spain. Sample material is recorded as cDNA or gDNA derived from T cells, B-cell-depleted T cells, or PBMCs.

As handled by the study authors: Reference gene primer amplification gave nucleated cell count estimates. The repertoire was sequenced with immunoSEQ multiplex PCR; TCRdb's copy has only in-frame clones and lacks some. V, J and clone size reflect that table, while D and trimming were determined from the DNA. The sample has 100,000 to 150,000 clones, around four fifths seen once; the top ten hold roughly 5%. This clone has just one count. CDR1 is GTSNPN and CDR2 is SVGIG in the germline V gene (reference sequence). The CDR3 is made up of 13 amino acids. With 3 bases removed from V and 1 base from J, the gap between germline ends came to 7 bases.

The sample comprised peripheral blood. The source of this sequence is a man between 60 and 75 years old with acute or convalescent COVID-19. This chain links TRBV30 with TRBJ1-3; possibly TRBD1 for D (5 bases). CDR3 nucleotide sequence: TGTGCCTGGAGCAAGGGGTCTGGAAACACCATATATTTT. Its protein product is CAWSKGSGNTIYF.